These 9 T cell receptor beta chains share one sample of origin, sequenced in a study of CD8+CD57+ T cells in acquired aplastic anemia. For CDR3 and TCR beta VDJ profiling, genomic DNA was the template used. TCRdb recomputed calls from the reads with MiXCR, one row per CDR3 protein. The sample records 150,000 to 200,000 distinct CDR3 sequences, around 65% being singletons. Sequencing used sorted CD4+, CD8+, or CD8+CD57+ T cells (not recorded which) from PBMCs. The receptors come from a human donor with severe aplastic anemia or a healthy control (not recorded which).

The chain is built from TRBV19 and TRBJ1-2; D possibly corresponds to TRBD1 (5 bases). CDR1 LNHDA and CDR2 SQIVND come from the germline V gene (reference sequence). Between the trimmed V and J ends, which lost 6 bases and 3 bases, there was a span of 11 bases. The CDR3 totals 13 residues. CDR3 DNA sequence: TGTGCCAGTAGGGAGACAGCAGACTATGGCTACACCTTC. Amino acid sequence: CASRETADYGYTF. Variable domain in full (rest from reference TRBV19 and TRBJ1-2): DGGITQSPKYLFRKEGQNVTLSCEQNLNHDAMYWYRQDPGQGLRLIYYSQIVNDFQKGDIAEGYSVSREKKESFPLTVTSAQKNPTAFYLCASRETADYGYTFGSGTRLTVV.

The V call is TRBV4-1, the J call TRBJ2-7, with a possible D match to TRBD2 (5 bases). V was shortened by 7 bases and J by 2 bases, with 15 bases between the two germline ends. The CDR3 has 14 residues. Germline V lookup: CDR1 MGHRA, CDR2 YSYEKL. This chain's CDR3 is CASTAREGAYEQYF. The CDR3 DNA reads TGCGCCAGCACCGCAAGAGAGGGCGCCTACGAGCAGTACTTC.

The rearrangement links TRBV29-1 to TRBJ2-5; a weak D match, TRBD1 (6 bases). The germline V and J ends were trimmed by 8 bases and 4 bases, with 38 bases remaining between them. The germline V gene encodes CDR1 SQVTM and CDR2 ANQGSEA. The CDR3 is made up of 20 amino acids. CDR3: CSFCLEGIASSTGLRETQYF. In nucleotides, the CDR3 is TGCAGCTTCTGCCTCGAGGGAATTGCCAGCAGTACAGGGCTTCGAGAGACCCAGTACTTC.

The gene calls are TRBV15 and TRBJ2-1; weak D call: TRBD2 (6 bases). CDR3 length: 16 residues. V dropped 0 bases and J dropped 7 bases, with 16 bases sitting between them. Germline V gene sequence: CDR1 LNHNV, CDR2 YYDKDF (reference sequence). CDR3 residues: CATSRDRREWVNEQFF. As DNA, the CDR3 is TGTGCCACCAGCAGAGATCGACGGGAGTGGGTTAATGAGCAGTTCTTC.

This clonotype was counted at least ten times. This chain joins TRBV7-6 and TRBJ2-3; 7 bases line up with TRBD2. Germline assignment: CDR1 SGHVS and CDR2 FNYEAQ. The CDR3 has 15 amino acids. Trimming removed 5 bases from V and 1 base from J; junction bases left unmatched: 6. CDR3 bases: TGTGCCAGCAGCCATCTAGCGGAGGGCACAGATACGCAGTATTTT. It codes for CASSHLAEGTDTQYF. Full variable domain (outside the CDR3, taken from reference TRBV7-6 and TRBJ2-3): GAGVSQSPRYKVTKRGQDVALRCDPISGHVSLYWYRQALGQGPEFLTYFNYEAQQDKSGLPNDRFSAERPEGSISTLTIQRTEQRDSAMYRCASSHLAEGTDTQYFGPGTRLTVL.

The chain employs TRBV7-9 and TRBJ2-7; TRBD1 aligns across 8 bases. The germline gives CDR1 SEHNR, CDR2 FQNEAQ (reference sequence). CDR3 length: 15 residues. Losses at the gene ends were 5 bases for V and 2 bases for J; bases not matched to a gene: 8. The CDR3 spells CASSHLGQVTYEQYF. As DNA, the CDR3 is TGTGCCAGCAGCCATTTGGGACAGGTAACCTACGAGCAGTACTTC.

About this clonotype: One junction end does not reproduce the germline sequence, and a read error may be involved. V gene TRBV7-2 combines with J gene TRBJ2-7; D is ambiguous. Germline V CDR1 and CDR2: SGHTA, FQGNSA. The CDR3 is 12 amino acids. The CDR3 nucleotides read TGTGCCAGCGGCTTGGAGAGACACGAGCAGTACTTC. It translates to CASGLERHEQYF.

The chain recombines TRBV20-1 with TRBJ2-7; 9 bases align to TRBD1. CDR3 length: 13 residues. The V segment lost 3 bases and the J segment 6 bases; nucleotides outside the gene matches: 6. Looked up from germline, CDR1 is DFQATT and CDR2 is SNEGSKA (reference sequence). The CDR3 protein is CSASLDRGREQYF. As DNA, the CDR3 is TGCAGTGCTAGTCTGGACAGGGGCCGCGAGCAGTACTTC.

For this clonotype: The junction departs from germline at one end; a sequencing error may be responsible. The rearrangement links TRBV7-9 to TRBJ2-7; D might be TRBD1 or TRBD2, each matching 7 bases. The CDR3 contains 14 residues. CDR1 is SEHNR, CDR2 FQNEAQ, per germline (reference sequence). The CDR3 loop is CASSLSGGAYERYF. The CDR3 DNA reads TGTGCCAGCAGCTTATCAGGGGGGGCATACGAGCGGTACTTC.